The entry below gives a single TCR beta chain sequence along with its context. Antigen unknown. Aged 18 to 65, the patients had hyperthyroidism that was newly diagnosed and had lasted under 2 months. Uncontrolled infection, other autoimmune disease, pregnancy and lactation each barred patients from inclusion. The data derive from a study of T cells in Graves' hyperthyroidism and ophthalmopathy. Notes on the study in general: Most thyroid-expanded clonotypes above 0.001 were also found in blood.

TCR beta CDR3 regions were amplified from RNA. TCR CDR3 regions were first amplified by RT-PCR with HTBI primers. TCRdb reanalysed the multiplex PCR reads using MiXCR and keeps one entry per CDR3 protein. Of 95,000 to 100,000 distinct CDR3 sequences in the sample, 51% were seen once. This CDR3 is 15 amino acids long. Germline loops: CDR1 MDHEN, CDR2 SYDVKM. Deletions cut 6 bases from V and 6 bases from J, with 15 bases between. The origin of this receptor is a woman aged 35 to 49 with Graves' hyperthyroidism. The sequencing input was blood. The rearrangement joins TRBV28 to TRBJ1-6; tentative D call: TRBD1 (6 bases). DNA of the CDR3: TGTGCCAGCAGCCAAAGGACAGACCTTAATTCACCCCTCCACTTT. Translation gives CASSQRTDLNSPLHF.